The 21 T cell receptor beta chains below come from one sample, sequenced in a study of blood T cell repertoires in COVID-19. The repertoire was sequenced with immunoSEQ multiplex PCR; TCRdb's copy has only in-frame clones and lacks some. The sample contains fewer than 70,000 clones, almost 80% of which appear only once. Material for sequencing was peripheral blood. Source of these receptors: a man aged 55 to 69 with acute or convalescent COVID-19.

The V and J genes are TRBV30 and TRBJ1-5; TRBD1 aligns across 8 bases. V gave up 5 bases and J gave up 7 bases; unmatched junction bases: 7. CDR1 and CDR2 (germline): GTSNPN, SVGIG (reference sequence). There are 13 residues in the CDR3. CDR3 loop: CAWAGGPSQPQHF. DNA for the CDR3: TGTGCCTGGGCAGGGGGCCCAAGCCAGCCCCAGCATTTT.

V and J are TRBV10-3 and TRBJ1-2; TRBD1 aligns across 9 bases. The CDR3 sequence is 15 residues long. Losses at the gene ends were 0 bases for V and 6 bases for J; bases not matched to a gene: 5. In germline, CDR1 is ENHRY, CDR2 SYGVKD. CDR3 in DNA: TGTGCCATCAGTGAGTCGATTACAGGGGGCGATGGCTACACCTTC. Its translation is CAISESITGGDGYTF.

The chain recombines TRBV29-1 with TRBJ2-1; tentative D call: TRBD1 (5 bases). Trimming shortened V by 6 bases and J by 0 bases, and 15 bases separated the two germline ends. Germline CDR1 is SQVTM and CDR2 is ANQGSEA. The CDR3 covers 15 residues. The CDR3 reads CSVKSRQGSYNEQFF. The CDR3 DNA is TGCAGCGTCAAAAGTCGTCAGGGCTCCTACAATGAGCAGTTCTTC.

The rearrangement joins TRBV13 to TRBJ2-2, with D unclear. CDR3 length: 15 residues. V lost 2 bases and J lost 6, with 13 bases in between. Germline V lookup: CDR1 PRHDT, CDR2 FYEKMQ (reference sequence). The CDR3 loop reads CASSLPGESAGELFF. The CDR3 region has the DNA TGTGCCAGCAGCTTACCTGGTGAGAGTGCCGGGGAGCTGTTTTTT.

The genes are TRBV6-5 and TRBJ1-5; TRBD1 matches at 11 bases. There are 15 residues in the CDR3. The germline CDR1 and CDR2 sequences are MNHEY and SVGAGI. Losses at the gene ends were 7 bases for V and 7 bases for J; bases not matched to a gene: 9. CDR3 nucleotide sequence: TGTGCCAGCATTCTGGACAGGGGGCTAGGGCAGCCCCAGCATTTT. Amino acids: CASILDRGLGQPQHF.

This chain joins TRBV20-1 and TRBJ2-7; 8 nucleotides match TRBD2. This CDR3 region has 11 residues. Germline V gene data show CDR1 as DFQATT and CDR2 as SNEGSKA (reference sequence). The trim removed 7 bases at V and 2 bases at J, leaving 1 base unmatched. CDR3 nucleotide sequence: TGCAGTGAAGCGGGAGCCTACGAGCAGTACTTC. As protein: CSEAGAYEQYF.

The chain combines TRBV2 with TRBJ1-2; D not certain. The CDR3 contains 12 residues. Deletions cut 6 bases from V and 2 bases from J, with 7 bases between. Germline loops: CDR1 SNHLY, CDR2 FYNNEI. The CDR3 sequence: CASREGNYGYTF. The CDR3 nucleotides read TGTGCCAGCAGGGAGGGCAACTATGGCTACACCTTC.

This chain links TRBV6-5 with TRBJ2-5; 7 bases match TRBD1. Germline V gene lookup returns CDR1 MNHEY and CDR2 SVGAGI. Unmatched junction bases numbered 3, after V lost 6 bases and J lost 5 bases. The CDR3 runs 12 residues. CDR3 residues: CASRGGEETQYF. CDR3 nucleotides: TGTGCCAGCAGAGGGGGCGAGGAGACCCAGTACTTC.

V gene TRBV7-3 combines with J gene TRBJ2-2; possibly TRBD1 for D (6 bases). CDR3 size: 13 residues. Germline assignment: CDR1 SGHTA and CDR2 FQGTGA. Trimming left V 0 bases short and J 13 bases short, with 12 bases between. As DNA, the CDR3 is TGTGCCAGCAGCTTAACACCGGCGACAGGGCTGTTTTTT. As protein: CASSLTPATGLFF.

V and J are TRBV7-3 and TRBJ2-7; 11 bases agree with TRBD2. The CDR3 has 19 amino acids. Germline V CDR1 and CDR2: SGHTA, FQGTGA. Trimming removed 4 bases from V and 2 bases from J; junction bases left unmatched: 16. CDR3 protein: CASSSRTRASGGTTYEQYF. For the CDR3, the DNA is TGTGCCAGCAGCTCGCGGACTAGGGCTAGCGGGGGGACTACCTACGAGCAGTACTTC.

V gene TRBV6-5 combines with J gene TRBJ1-5; D is ambiguous. Germline values: CDR1 MNHEY, CDR2 SVGAGI. The V and J ends lost 8 bases and 0 bases respectively, with 11 bases between them. This CDR3 comprises 14 residues. In nucleotides, the CDR3 is TGTGCCAGCGGCCTAGGTGCTAGCAATCAGCCCCAGCATTTT. Protein sequence: CASGLGASNQPQHF.

V is TRBV28 and J is TRBJ1-4, with D possibly being TRBD1 (6 bases). Looked up from germline, CDR1 is MDHEN and CDR2 is SYDVKM. The CDR3 has 16 amino acids. The V and J ends lost 8 bases and 5 bases respectively, with 21 bases between them. CDR3 bases: TGTGCCAGCCTCTCTATGTCAGCGGGGGCGAATGAAAAACTGTTTTTT. Translating it yields CASLSMSAGANEKLFF.

This chain joins TRBV25-1 and TRBJ1-4; no clear D. From germline, CDR1 is MGHDK and CDR2 SYGVNS. V was shortened by 3 bases and J by 4 bases, with 9 bases between the two germline ends. The CDR3 is 14 amino acids. In DNA, the CDR3 is TGTGCCAGCAGTGATCGGGTAATTAATGAAAAACTGTTTTTT. Protein sequence: CASSDRVINEKLFF.

The rearrangement uses TRBV18 and TRBJ1-1; tentatively, D is TRBD1 (5 bases). Trimming stripped 2 bases from V and 3 bases from J, with 10 bases between. Looked up from germline, CDR1 is KGHSH and CDR2 is LQKENI. The CDR3 is 14 amino acids. The CDR3 loop is CASSPTGYDTEAFF. CDR3 nucleotide sequence: TGTGCCAGCTCACCAACAGGATACGACACTGAAGCTTTCTTT.

V is TRBV7-8 and J is TRBJ2-5, with 8 bases identical to TRBD2. Germline assignment: CDR1 SGHVS and CDR2 FQNEAQ. V lost 5 bases and J lost 0; bases outside the gene matches: 2. This CDR3 has 14 amino acids. Here the CDR3 reads CASSRGGDQETQYF. The CDR3 DNA sequence: TGTGCCAGCAGCCGGGGGGGGGACCAAGAGACCCAGTACTTC.

The chain has TRBV9 and TRBJ1-2; 7 bases fit TRBD1. Germline V gene lookup returns CDR1 SGDLS and CDR2 YYNGEE. The CDR3 is 12 residues long. J was trimmed by 4 bases and V by 3 bases; bases with no gene match: 0. CDR3 region: CASSGQGYGYTF. The DNA for the CDR3 is TGTGCCAGCAGCGGACAGGGCTATGGCTACACCTTC.

This clone was observed once. The J gene is TRBJ1-2, the V gene TRBV6-6; D is unresolved. V lost 10 bases, J lost 4 bases, and 16 bases lay in between. The CDR3 loop spans 13 amino acids. The V gene's germline CDR1 is MNHNY and CDR2 SVGAGI (reference sequence). CDR3 sequence: CATPKEGGYGYTF. CDR3 nucleotide sequence: TGTGCCACTCCTAAGGAGGGAGGCTATGGCTACACCTTC.

The J gene is TRBJ2-3, the V gene TRBV2; TRBD2 matches 9 bases. This CDR3 has 15 residues. After removal of 4 bases from V and 6 bases from J, the junction contained 8 bases not matched to a gene. Per the germline V gene, CDR1 is SNHLY and CDR2 is FYNNEI. The CDR3 loop is CASSGVAGASDTQYF. CDR3 bases: TGTGCCAGCAGTGGGGTAGCGGGGGCGTCGGATACGCAGTATTTT.

The chain couples TRBV18 to TRBJ2-3; TRBD2 is a possible D gene (5 bases). Germline assignment: CDR1 KGHSH and CDR2 LQKENI. V was cut by 6 bases and J by 5 bases, with 12 bases left in between. CDR3 length: 13 residues. CDR3 sequence: CASSAAEGDTQYF. The DNA for the CDR3 is TGTGCCAGCTCGGCAGCTGAGGGAGATACGCAGTATTTT.

This chain uses TRBV5-1 with TRBJ2-2; D gene uncertain. V lost 5 bases to trimming and J lost 4 bases, with 6 bases between them. CDR1 SGHRS and CDR2 YFSETQ come from the germline V gene. The length of the CDR3 is 12 residues. CDR3 in amino acids: CASRRSTGELFF. In nucleotides, the CDR3 is TGCGCCAGCAGGAGATCCACCGGGGAGCTGTTTTTT.

The chain couples TRBV9 to TRBJ2-3; TRBD1 agrees at 8 bases. V was pared by 4 bases and J by 10 bases, with 23 bases of the junction left unmatched. The V gene's germline CDR1 is SGDLS and CDR2 YYNGEE. CDR3 size: 18 residues. The DNA for the CDR3 is TGTGCCAGCAGCCCAAAATTTCCGGGACAGGAGCCCGTGAGTTCGCAGTATTTT. Its translation is CASSPKFPGQEPVSSQYF.